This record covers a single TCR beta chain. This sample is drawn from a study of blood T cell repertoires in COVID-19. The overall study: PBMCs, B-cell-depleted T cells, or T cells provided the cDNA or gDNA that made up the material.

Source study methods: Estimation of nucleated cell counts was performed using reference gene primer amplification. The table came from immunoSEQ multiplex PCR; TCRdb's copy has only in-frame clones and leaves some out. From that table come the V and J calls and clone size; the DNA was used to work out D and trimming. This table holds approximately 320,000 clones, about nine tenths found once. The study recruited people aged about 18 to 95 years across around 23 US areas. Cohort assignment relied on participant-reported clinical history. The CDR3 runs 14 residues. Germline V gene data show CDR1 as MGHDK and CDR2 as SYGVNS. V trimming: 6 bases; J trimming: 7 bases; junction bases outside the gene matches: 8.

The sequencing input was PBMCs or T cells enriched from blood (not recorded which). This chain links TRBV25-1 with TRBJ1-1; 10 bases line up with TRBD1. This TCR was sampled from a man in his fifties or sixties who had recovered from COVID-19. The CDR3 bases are TGTGCCAGCAGGACCGGGACAGGGGCCGATGAAGCTTTCTTT. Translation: CASRTGTGADEAFF.